This T cell receptor (beta chain) was identified in a study of response to subunit inactivated influenza vaccine. The study, taken as a whole, reports: A suggestion made by the authors is that each seasonal influenza vaccination recruits few new T cells.

Worth noting for this clonotype: Its target is not known.

V gave up 5 bases and J gave up 3 bases; unmatched junction bases: 10. This CDR3 spans 15 amino acids. Germline V lookup: CDR1 SGHVS, CDR2 FQNEAQ. TCRdb re-called the RT-PCR reads through MiXCR, storing one row per CDR3 protein. The data contain some 850,000 distinct CDR3 sequences, around 18% of them singletons. The receptor was isolated from a man aged 45-65 years who received an inactivated influenza vaccine. This chain links TRBV7-8 with TRBJ2-7; 7 bases are a match to TRBD1. The sequences come from PBMCs from blood, collected more than 4 days after vaccination. DNA for the CDR3: TGTGCCAGCAGCGTAAACCAGGGGGTCTTCTACGAGCAGTACTTC. Protein: CASSVNQGVFYEQYF.